This TCR beta chain was identified in a study of cytomegalovirus exposure and HLA in healthy donors listed by TCRdb under 2017. Broadly, across the study: In an earlier analysis of about 560 of the donors, about 270 Gb of sequence data and just under 120 million unique TCR beta sequences from 150 million to 200 million T cells were reported. An early release covering 550 to 650 HLA-typed donors comprised approximately 290 gigabases of sequencing data and 85 million to 100 million unique TCR sequences. The genetic ancestry cluster associated with self-reported Caucasian donors included 70% to 85% of the roughly 380 genotyped donors. The study aimed to test whether cataloging public T cell receptors could reveal signatures of past pathogen exposure. The T cell repertoires of several hundred subjects were profiled by immunosequencing and related to cytomegalovirus serostatus. Along with the approximately 650-subject first cohort, a separate validation cohort of over 90 different subjects was used. The study combined high-throughput TCR immunosequencing, statistical association of individual TCRs with disease status, and machine learning to predict cytomegalovirus infection status. A later analysis re-examined previously published TCR beta repertoires from several hundred donors and added high-resolution HLA genotyping to investigate patterns of TCR occurrence. The later analysis used no new phenotypic data to find candidate immune exposures, relying instead on TCR beta sequences and their occurrence across donors. To decide whether each TCR beta V gene segment behaved as functional or pseudogenic, an earlier analysis of approximately 620 of the donors relied on high-throughput TCR beta sequencing. Donor age, sex, ethnicity and CMV serostatus were compiled alongside the repertoire data. In a later genetic analysis, genome-wide SNP genotypes for about 65% of the roughly 700 donors were used, and that subset was treated as a discovery cohort. Every repertoire in the discovery cohort had been generated on one and the same sequencing platform. HLA typing covered class I and class II loci at four-digit resolution. The number of typed donors differed by locus: roughly 629-640 for A, B, C, DRB1 and DQB1; 500 to 550 for DQA1; approximately 600 for DPA1; and 400 to 480 for DPB1. Several DR-DQ haplotypes were treated as single units for association and clustering because of strong linkage in the cohort. Across approximately 400 genotyped donors of the cohort, an average of roughly 200,000 unique TCR beta nucleotide sequences per donor were sequenced, and roughly a sixth of those sequences were non-productive. Summary of the overall study and its limitations: The classifier was reported to diagnose cytomegalovirus status with high specificity and sensitivity in both the original and validation cohorts. The authors suggested that the approach could potentially be extended to other disease states and immunological phenotypes. Only TCR beta chains were sequenced in this cohort, and the absence of alpha or paired-chain data limited detectable features. CMV serostatus was the only immune exposure information available for the cohort. Strong co-occurrence of HLA alleles, especially DR and DQ, made assigning TCR associations to individual alleles difficult. Because the 87-base-pair reads could not distinguish some IMGT-functional V segments, including TRBV6-2 and TRBV6-3, those segments were excluded. The earlier analysis of approximately 560 of the donors excluded around 17 rarely observed V segments, including chromosome 9 orphons, because counts were too low. Linkage disequilibrium might explain the correlated functional status among segregating V segments, but an unknown experimental factor could not be ruled out. A later analysis found that most CMV-associated TCR beta chains appeared HLA-restricted, with HLA associations seemingly driven largely by CMV exposure. In a later genetic analysis, fewer N-insertions in productive TCRs were reported among donors in an Asian-associated ancestry cluster than the roughly 700-donor mean. A total of 150 to 200 TCR beta chains were listed by the study as associated with cytomegalovirus. Most TCR sequences were observed very rarely across donors, whereas some public TCRs were present in many individuals. HLA typing was unavailable for some donors at each locus, so association tests used only the typed subset. According to a later analysis, TCR association rates differed among HLA loci, with DRB1 alleles showing the most associated TCRs and HLA-C alleles showing the fewest. Compared with equally common non-associated chains, HLA-associated TCR beta chains in a later analysis were more clonally expanded and had lower generation probabilities. The sequencing pipeline was judged likely to have produced a cluster of highly shared sequence variants as a technical artifact. Several of the top co-occurrence clusters appeared to be linked to parvovirus B19, influenza, CMV and Epstein-Barr virus, according to a later analysis. A further reported finding was that TCR beta sequences accurately predicted the HLA-A and HLA-B alleles for most subjects in the first cohort. Roughly uniform sequencing depth across donors was assumed in presence/absence analyses, although this assumption may not hold. In vitro tests confirmed that a few of the cytomegalovirus-associated TCR beta chains recognize cytomegalovirus antigens. In an earlier analysis of 450 to 750 of the donors, most TCR beta V segments appeared in productive rearrangements about 87% or about 30% of the time, broadly matching IMGT annotations. An association between a missense DCLRE1C variant and V-gene and J-gene trimming of TCR beta chains was found in a later genetic analysis and replicated in an independent cohort. Specific HLA alleles were associated with about 17,000 TCR beta sequences at a false discovery rate of 0.05 in a later analysis.

From V the trimming removes 2 bases and from J it removes 5 bases, while the gene matches leave 6 bases of the junction unaccounted for. The CDR3, from cysteine to phenylalanine, totals 15 residues. The read is trimmed to its CDR3 DNA, 45 bases read in frame from base 1. Taken from the germline V gene, the CDR1 and CDR2 loops are MGHRA and YSYEKL. In regard to this clone: No cognate antigen has been identified for it. No much larger clone is present one base from it, and per-base qualities are unavailable.

Receptors were amplified or captured by the immunoSEQ multiplex PCR assay. For the multiplex PCR, a mixture combining 60 forward primers for TCR Vbeta segments and 13 reverse primers for TCR Jbeta segments was used. Amplification of the CDR3 region of rearranged TCR beta genes was performed with a multiplex PCR assay on genomic DNA. The Illumina HiSeq System was used to sequence the amplified TCR beta libraries as 87-base-pair reads. Per the authors' processing: A later analysis counted some 80 million unique TCR beta chains across the 550 to 800 repertoires, and 10 million to 11 million of these chains were shared by at least two donors. Raw reads were error-corrected and collapsed into unique sequences with a nearest-neighbor algorithm that merged closely related sequences to remove PCR and sequencing errors. V, D and J gene segments were assigned by aligning CDR3 sequences to IMGT reference sequences. For a sequence to be retained, a match of at least six nucleotides to both a V gene segment and a J gene segment was required. Rearrangements were called productive when the CDR3 lacked stop codons and stayed in frame with V and J; all others were non-productive. Following IMGT convention, CDR3 was defined as the stretch from the second conserved V-encoded cysteine up to the conserved J-encoded phenylalanine. Sequences without an unambiguous match to a single V gene segment were excluded from the earlier analysis of about 630 of the donors. An earlier analysis of a few hundred of the donors classified V segments as functional when productive rearrangements were above 56.7% and as segregating when the standard deviation between donors was above 5%. A statistical classification framework was developed to diagnose cytomegalovirus status using the catalog of TCR beta chain sequences. V and J gene assignment, in a later analysis, came from comparing TCR nucleotide sequences with IMGT/GENE-DB human TR gene sequences. In a later analysis, CDR3 sequences and most-parsimonious VDJ recombination scenarios were assigned using the TCRdist pipeline. In a later analysis, each TCR beta chain was defined by its CDR3 amino acid sequence together with its V-gene family, and reads without a unique V-gene family were excluded. In a later analysis, some 600 highly shared, low-generation-probability nucleotide sequences were removed to address suspected cross-contamination and a sequencing artifact. For each public chain, a later analysis derived a clonal expansion index from normalized ranks of inferred template counts within each repertoire. In a later analysis, generation probabilities were computed using a VDJ recombination model fitted to out-of-frame rearrangements, and the results were checked against IGoR. Hypergeometric tests were used in a later analysis to score TCR-TCR, TCR-HLA and TCR-CMV co-occurrence, with a repertoire-size bias correction applied to the TCR pairs. False discovery rates were estimated in a later analysis by permuting HLA or CMV assignments 20 times. In a later analysis, co-occurring TCRs were grouped with DBSCAN, and TCRdist sequence similarity was added when clustering was performed within HLA-allele-positive subsets. Repertoires with fewer than 30,000 or more than 120,000 public chains, plus five repertoires with anomalous nucleotide sharing, were excluded from co-occurrence clustering. This is the immuneACCESS table as TCRdb keeps it, with only in-frame sequences that have V and J called. A part of the clones is gone; compared with another copy, unresolved V genes explain less than half, and the rest is unexplained. That table gives V, J and clone size, and the DNA gave D and trimming. This sample comprises about 200,000 clones, roughly 80% of them detected only once. The ten largest clones capture about 3.1% of the sample.

The cohort consisted of 600 to 750 healthy bone marrow donors. All cohort members were sampled while nominally healthy, although unrecorded immune exposures were likely present. The donor tested CMV seronegative and was one of the 352 seronegative cohort members. A peripheral blood sample was collected from each donor, and TCR beta sequencing was performed on peripheral blood mononuclear cells. The Qiagen DNeasy Blood Extraction Kit was used to extract genomic DNA from the blood cell samples. The rearranged segments are TRBV4-1 and TRBJ2-1, and TRBD2 aligns with 7 junction nucleotides. This TCR came from a young man in good health and CMV-seronegative. What was sequenced was PBMCs. The DNA is TGCGCCAGCAGCCAAAGCGGGACGCAAAACAATGAGCAGTTCTTC. Its coded protein is CASSQSGTQNNEQFF.